This T cell receptor beta chain was identified in a study of blood T cell repertoires in COVID-19 (TCRdb year 2020). Concerning the study at large: Samples covering the acute and convalescent phases of COVID-19 were provided by collaborators in the United States, Italy and Spain. The material from the prospective study consisted of cDNA or gDNA derived from T cells, B-cell-depleted T cells, or PBMCs. The samples were drawn from two sources: the first 160 participants of the ongoing ImmuneRACE study, and some 1,300 subjects contributed by 6 global collaborators. Where available, HLA class I and class II types were obtained from metadata supplied by the sample provider rather than from assay-based typing. A freely available public database, intended as a resource for researchers studying the immune response to SARS-CoV-2, is where the repertoires were released. Nearly every sample came with metadata listing a de-identified subject ID, COVID-19 status, age in years and sex. Deeply sampled blood TCRbeta repertoires from subjects exposed to, actively infected with, or recovered from COVID-19 were included in the dataset.

This clone has a single count. Its antigen has not been determined. There are no base qualities to consult, and no much larger clone falls within one base. Participants in the prospective study were aged about 18 to 95 years, lived in over 20 United States geographic areas, and enrolled through a virtual design. In the prospective study, participants were assigned to cohorts based on the clinical history participants reported in a screening survey and a study questionnaire. Recovered participants in ImmuneRACE Cohort 3 were defined as having two consecutive negative NP/OP PCR tests, clearance from a healthcare professional, or resolution of symptoms. In the prospective study, mobile phlebotomists collected whole blood, serum and a nasopharyngeal or oropharyngeal swab from each participant. Participants in the prospective study had the option to provide additional blood draws and questionnaires over a roughly two-month period. Before DNA extraction, blood samples from the prospective study were shipped at room temperature or frozen.

TCRbeta CDR3 regions were amplified from genomic DNA by means of the immunoSEQ Assay, a bias-controlled multiplex PCR. The paper's data handling went like this. Nucleated cell counts per sample were estimated from amplification of reference gene primers within the assay. Sequence reads were collapsed and filtered to measure the absolute abundance of every unique TCRbeta CDR3 rearrangement. For each sample, productive Simpson clonality was calculated by taking the square root of Simpson's diversity index across productive rearrangements. This is the immuneACCESS table as TCRdb keeps it, with only in-frame sequences that have V and J called. A part of the clones is gone; compared with another copy, unresolved V genes explain less than half, and the rest is unexplained. V and J calls plus clone size are reproduced from that table; the DNA served to infer D and trimming. Across this sample there are a few hundred thousand clones, with roughly 85% seen only once. The ten most abundant clones make up around 20% of the sample.

CDR1 and CDR2, looked up from the germline V gene (reference sequence), are DFQATT and SNEGSKA. The junction carries 14 bases between V and J, which are trimmed by 3 bases and 2 bases respectively. Taken from cysteine to phenylalanine, the CDR3 has 15 residues. Of all the DNA, just the CDR3 is kept, 45 bases in frame from base 1. Overall study outcomes, separate from this receptor: Clinical and demographic metadata were provided uncurated, with the amount varying by source and participant.

The clonotype originates from a man aged 35-49 years who had recovered from COVID-19. In this chain, TRBV20-1 is recombined with TRBJ1-3; possibly the D gene is TRBD1, per 6 matching bases. The sample consisted of PBMCs or T cells enriched from blood (not recorded which). The CDR3 here reads CSASPRDNPGNTIYF. The base sequence is TGCAGTGCTAGTCCCCGGGACAATCCTGGAAACACCATATATTTT.